Given below is one T cell receptor beta chain in context. Its antigen is as yet unknown. V gave up 6 bases and J gave up 7 bases; unmatched junction bases: 4. Germline V gene data show CDR1 as SQVTM and CDR2 as ANQGSEA. The CDR3 length is 11 residues. This sample is part of a study of shared clonotypes between healthy human individuals. Study-level findings and limits: Sample collection involved blood only; tissue repertoires are likely different.

Clones were read by immunoSEQ multiplex PCR, and TCRdb kept only the in-frame ones, dropping some. The sample records some 700,000 clones, around 90% being singletons. J is TRBJ2-7 and V is TRBV29-1, with 9 positions matching TRBD1. Sequenced sample: memory CD8+ T cells from PBMCs. The sample's subset: CD45RO+ cells pooled with CCR7-negative TemRA cells. The receptor's source is a man in his late teens or twenties in good health. Some clones in this sample may be carry-over from other donors' samples. The CDR3 spells CSVRQGGEQYF. CDR3 nucleotides: TGCAGCGTCCGACAGGGGGGGGAGCAGTACTTC.